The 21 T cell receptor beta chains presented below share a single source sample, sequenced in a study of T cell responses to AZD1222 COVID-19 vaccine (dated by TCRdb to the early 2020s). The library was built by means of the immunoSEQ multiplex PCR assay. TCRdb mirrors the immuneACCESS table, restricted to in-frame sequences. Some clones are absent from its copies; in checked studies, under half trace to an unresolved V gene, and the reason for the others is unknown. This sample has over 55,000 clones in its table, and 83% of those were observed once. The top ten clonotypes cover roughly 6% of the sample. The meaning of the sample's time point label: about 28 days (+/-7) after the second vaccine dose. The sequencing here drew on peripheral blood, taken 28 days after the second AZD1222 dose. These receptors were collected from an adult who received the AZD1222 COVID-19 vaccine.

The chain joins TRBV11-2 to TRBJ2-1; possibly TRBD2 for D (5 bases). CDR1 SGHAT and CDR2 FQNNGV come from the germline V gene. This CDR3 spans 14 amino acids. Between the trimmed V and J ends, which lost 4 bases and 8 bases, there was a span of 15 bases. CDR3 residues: CASSSVRVRDEQFF. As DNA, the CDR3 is TGTGCCAGCAGCTCCGTGAGGGTGAGGGATGAGCAGTTCTTC.

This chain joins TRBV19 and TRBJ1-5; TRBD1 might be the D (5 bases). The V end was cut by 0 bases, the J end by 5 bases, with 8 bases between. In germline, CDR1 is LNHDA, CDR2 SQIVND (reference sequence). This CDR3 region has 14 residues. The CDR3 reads CASSIDVGDQPQHF. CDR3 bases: TGTGCCAGTAGTATAGATGTGGGGGATCAGCCCCAGCATTTT.

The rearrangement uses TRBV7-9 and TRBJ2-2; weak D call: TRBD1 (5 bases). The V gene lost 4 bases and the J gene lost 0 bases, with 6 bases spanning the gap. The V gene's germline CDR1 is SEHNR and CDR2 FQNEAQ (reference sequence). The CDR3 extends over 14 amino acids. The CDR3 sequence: CASSWTTNTGELFF. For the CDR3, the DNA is TGTGCCAGCAGCTGGACAACGAACACCGGGGAGCTGTTTTTT.

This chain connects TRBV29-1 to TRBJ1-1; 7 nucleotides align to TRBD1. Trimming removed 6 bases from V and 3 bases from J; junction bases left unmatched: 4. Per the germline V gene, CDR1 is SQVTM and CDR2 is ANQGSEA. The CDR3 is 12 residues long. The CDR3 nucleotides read TGCAGCGTGAGACAGGGCGACACTGAAGCTTTCTTT. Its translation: CSVRQGDTEAFF.

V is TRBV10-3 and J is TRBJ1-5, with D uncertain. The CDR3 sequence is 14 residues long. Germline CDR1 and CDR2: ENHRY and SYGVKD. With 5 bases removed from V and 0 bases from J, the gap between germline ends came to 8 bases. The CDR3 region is CAISPDASNQPQHF. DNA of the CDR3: TGTGCCATCAGTCCCGACGCTAGCAATCAGCCCCAGCATTTT.

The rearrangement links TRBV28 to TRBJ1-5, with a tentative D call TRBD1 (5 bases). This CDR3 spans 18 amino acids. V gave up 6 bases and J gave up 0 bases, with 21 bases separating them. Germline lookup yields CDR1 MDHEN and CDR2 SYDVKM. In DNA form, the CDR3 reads TGTGCCAGCAGCTCCGGGACTCACTTTTTCTATAGCAATCAGCCCCAGCATTTT. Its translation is CASSSGTHFFYSNQPQHF.

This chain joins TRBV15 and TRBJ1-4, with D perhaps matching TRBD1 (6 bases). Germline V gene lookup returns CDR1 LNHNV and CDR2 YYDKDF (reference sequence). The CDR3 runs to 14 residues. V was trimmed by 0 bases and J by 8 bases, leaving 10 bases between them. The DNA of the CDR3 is TGTGCCACCAGCAGAGATCCAGGGGACGAAAAACTGTTTTTT. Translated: CATSRDPGDEKLFF. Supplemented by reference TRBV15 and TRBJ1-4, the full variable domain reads DAMVIQNPRYQVTQFGKPVTLSCSQTLNHNVMYWYQQKSSQAPKLLFHYYDKDFNNEADTPDNFQSRRPNTSFCFLDIRSPGLGDTAMYLCATSRDPGDEKLFFGSGTQLSVL.

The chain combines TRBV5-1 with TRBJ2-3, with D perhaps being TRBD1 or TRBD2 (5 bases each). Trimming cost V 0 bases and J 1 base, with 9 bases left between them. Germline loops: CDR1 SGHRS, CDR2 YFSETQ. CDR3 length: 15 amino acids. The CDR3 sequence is CASSLVGTRTDTQYF. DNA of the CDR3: TGCGCCAGCAGCTTGGTTGGGACCCGCACAGATACGCAGTATTTT.

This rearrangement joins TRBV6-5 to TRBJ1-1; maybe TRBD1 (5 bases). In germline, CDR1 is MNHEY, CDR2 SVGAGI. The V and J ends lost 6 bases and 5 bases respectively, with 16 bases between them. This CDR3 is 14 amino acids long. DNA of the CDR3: TGTGCCAGCAGCCAAAGGGGAGGGCGGACTGAAGCTTTCTTT. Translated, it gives CASSQRGGRTEAFF.

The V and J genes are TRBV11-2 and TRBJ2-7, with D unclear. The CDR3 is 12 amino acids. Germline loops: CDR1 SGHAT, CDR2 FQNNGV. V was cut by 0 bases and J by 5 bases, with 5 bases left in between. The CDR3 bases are TGTGCCAGCAGCTTAGATGTAGACGAGCAGTACTTC. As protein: CASSLDVDEQYF.

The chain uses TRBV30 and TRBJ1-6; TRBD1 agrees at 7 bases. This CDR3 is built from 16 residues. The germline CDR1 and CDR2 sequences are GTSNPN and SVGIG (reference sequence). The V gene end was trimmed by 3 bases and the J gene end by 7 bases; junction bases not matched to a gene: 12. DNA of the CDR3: TGTGCCTGGAGCAGACAGGGCGGGGAACAGAATTCACCCCTCCACTTT. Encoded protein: CAWSRQGGEQNSPLHF.

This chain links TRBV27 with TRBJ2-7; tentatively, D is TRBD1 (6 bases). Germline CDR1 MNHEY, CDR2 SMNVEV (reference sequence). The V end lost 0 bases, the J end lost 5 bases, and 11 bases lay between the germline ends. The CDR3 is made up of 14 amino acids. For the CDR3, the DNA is TGTGCCAGCAGTTTATCCCCAGGGGCCCACGAGCAGTACTTC. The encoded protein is CASSLSPGAHEQYF.

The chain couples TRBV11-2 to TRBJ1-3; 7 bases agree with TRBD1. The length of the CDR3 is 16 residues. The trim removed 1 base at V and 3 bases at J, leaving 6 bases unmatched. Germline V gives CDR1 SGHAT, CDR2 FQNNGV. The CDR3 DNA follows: TGTGCCAGCAGCTTAGCGGGAGGGGGCATTGGAAACACCATATATTTT. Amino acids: CASSLAGGGIGNTIYF.

CDR3 nucleotides: TGCGCCAGCAGCTTGTACCCGAAGAACACCGGGGAGCTGTTTTTT. It yields the protein CASSLYPKNTGELFF. The rearrangement links TRBV5-1 to TRBJ2-2; D is uncertain. This CDR3 is built from 15 residues. Per germline, CDR1 SGHRS and CDR2 YFSETQ. V lost 1 base and J lost 1, with 8 bases in between.

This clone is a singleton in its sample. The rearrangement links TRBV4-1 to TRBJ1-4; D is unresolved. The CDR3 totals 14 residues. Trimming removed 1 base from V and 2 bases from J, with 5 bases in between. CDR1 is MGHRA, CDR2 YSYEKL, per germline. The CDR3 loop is CASSQGSTNEKLFF. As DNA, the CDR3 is TGCGCCAGCAGCCAAGGTTCGACTAATGAAAAACTGTTTTTT.

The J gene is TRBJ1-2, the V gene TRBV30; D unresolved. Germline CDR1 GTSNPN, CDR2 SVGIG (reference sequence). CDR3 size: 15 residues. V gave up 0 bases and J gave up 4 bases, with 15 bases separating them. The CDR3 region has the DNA TGTGCCTGGAGTGTACTAGACAACCCCTTCTATGGCTACACCTTC. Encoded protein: CAWSVLDNPFYGYTF.

In nucleotides, the CDR3 is TGTGCCAGCAGTAGGGGCAATGAGCAGTTCTTC. This gives the protein CASSRGNEQFF. V and J are TRBV27 and TRBJ2-1; a weak D match, TRBD1 (5 bases). The germline V gene encodes CDR1 MNHEY and CDR2 SMNVEV (reference sequence). V lost 5 bases to trimming and J lost 6 bases, with 5 bases between them. CDR3 size: 11 residues.

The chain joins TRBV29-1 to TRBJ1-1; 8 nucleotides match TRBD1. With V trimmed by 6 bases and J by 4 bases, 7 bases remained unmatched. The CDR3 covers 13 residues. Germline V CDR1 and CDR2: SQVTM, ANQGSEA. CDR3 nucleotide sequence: TGCAGCGTAACCGGACAGGGAGGCACTGAAGCTTTCTTT. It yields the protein CSVTGQGGTEAFF.

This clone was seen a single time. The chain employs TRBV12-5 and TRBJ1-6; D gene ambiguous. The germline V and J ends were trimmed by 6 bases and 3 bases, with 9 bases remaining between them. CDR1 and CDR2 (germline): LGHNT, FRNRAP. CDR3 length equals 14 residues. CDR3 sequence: CASGSGNYNSPLHF. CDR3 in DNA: TGTGCTAGTGGATCGGGGAACTATAATTCACCCCTCCACTTT.

For the CDR3, the DNA is TGTGCCAGCAGCAAGGACAGGGAGGAGACCCAGTACTTC. Residues: CASSKDREETQYF. This chain uses TRBV11-3 with TRBJ2-5; 8 bases map to TRBD1. CDR1 and CDR2 from the germline V gene are SGHNT and YENEEA. The CDR3 covers 13 residues. Trimming at V came to 5 bases and at J to 5 bases, leaving 4 bases not matched to a gene.

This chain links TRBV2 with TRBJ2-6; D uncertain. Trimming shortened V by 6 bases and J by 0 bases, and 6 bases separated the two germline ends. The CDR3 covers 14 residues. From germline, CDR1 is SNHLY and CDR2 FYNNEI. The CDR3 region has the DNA TGTGCCAGCAGGACTGGCTCTGGGGCCAACGTCCTGACTTTC. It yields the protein CASRTGSGANVLTF.